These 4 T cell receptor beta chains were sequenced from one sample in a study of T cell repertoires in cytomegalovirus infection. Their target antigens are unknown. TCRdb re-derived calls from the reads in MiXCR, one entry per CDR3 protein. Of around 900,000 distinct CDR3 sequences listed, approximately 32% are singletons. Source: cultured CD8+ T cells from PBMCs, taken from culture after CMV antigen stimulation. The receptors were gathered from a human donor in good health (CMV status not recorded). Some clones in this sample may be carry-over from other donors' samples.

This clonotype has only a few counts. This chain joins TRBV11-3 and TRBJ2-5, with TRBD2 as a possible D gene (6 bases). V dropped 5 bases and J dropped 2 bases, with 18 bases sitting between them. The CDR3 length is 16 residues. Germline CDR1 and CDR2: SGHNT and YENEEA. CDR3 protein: CASSPTAASAQETQYF. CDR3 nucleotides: TGTGCCAGCAGCCCGACCGCGGCTAGCGCGCAAGAGACCCAGTACTTC.

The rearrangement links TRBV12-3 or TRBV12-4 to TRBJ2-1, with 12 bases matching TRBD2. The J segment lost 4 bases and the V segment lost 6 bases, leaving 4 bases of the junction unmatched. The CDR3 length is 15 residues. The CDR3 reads CASSTSGGQYNEQFF. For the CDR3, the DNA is TGTGCCAGCAGCACTAGCGGGGGGCAGTACAATGAGCAGTTCTTC.

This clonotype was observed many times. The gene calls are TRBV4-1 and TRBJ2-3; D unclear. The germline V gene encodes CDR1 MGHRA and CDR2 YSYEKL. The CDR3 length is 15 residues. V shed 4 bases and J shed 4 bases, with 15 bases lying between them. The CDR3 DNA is TGCGCCAGCAGCCCTAGGACGATGCCCTCAGATACGCAGTATTTT. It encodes CASSPRTMPSDTQYF.

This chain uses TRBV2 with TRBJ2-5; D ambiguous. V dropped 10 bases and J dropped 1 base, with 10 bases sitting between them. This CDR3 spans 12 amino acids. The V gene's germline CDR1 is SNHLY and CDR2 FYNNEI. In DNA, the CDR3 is TGTGCCATTCGACAAGCCCAAGAGACCCAGTACTTC. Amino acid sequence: CAIRQAQETQYF.